This passage covers 8 T cell receptor beta chains from one sample sequenced in a study of cytomegalovirus exposure and HLA in healthy donors. Amplification used 60 Vbeta primers and 13 Jbeta primers. Produced via immunoSEQ multiplex PCR; TCRdb's table is partial and in-frame only. The sample carries a few hundred thousand clones, roughly 80% recorded once. Sample: PBMCs. These TCRs come from a girl aged 2-10 years in good health and CMV-seronegative.

The CDR3 here is CAWSSRMRYEQYF. The CDR3 nucleotides are TGTGCCTGGAGTAGCCGGATGAGGTACGAGCAGTACTTC. The J gene is TRBJ2-7, the V gene TRBV30; no firm D call. The CDR3 is 13 amino acids. V shed 2 bases and J shed 4 bases, with 12 bases lying between them. CDR1 and CDR2 from the germline V gene are GTSNPN and SVGIG (reference sequence).

V and J are TRBV6-5 and TRBJ1-3; 7 nucleotides agree with TRBD1. V lost 0 bases to trimming and J lost 3 bases; unmatched junction nucleotides: 2. The CDR3 spans 15 residues. The germline CDR1 and CDR2 sequences are MNHEY and SVGAGI. This chain's CDR3 is CASSYSTGFGNTIYF. In DNA form, the CDR3 reads TGTGCCAGCAGTTACTCGACAGGGTTTGGAAACACCATATATTTT.

The V gene is TRBV27, the J gene TRBJ2-1, with 9 bases matching TRBD2. This CDR3 comprises 16 residues. In germline, CDR1 is MNHEY, CDR2 SMNVEV (reference sequence). With 3 bases clipped from V and 0 bases from J, the junction kept 3 bases outside the gene matches. The CDR3 reads CASSLSSGISYNEQFF. Written as DNA, the CDR3 is TGTGCCAGCAGTTTGTCTAGCGGGATCTCCTACAATGAGCAGTTCTTC.

This clone was picked up a small number of times. This chain joins TRBV5-1 and TRBJ1-6, with D uncertain. CDR3 length equals 15 residues. V was shortened by 1 base and J by 1 base, with 6 bases between the two germline ends. Germline V gene sequence: CDR1 SGHRS, CDR2 YFSETQ. The DNA for the CDR3 is TGCGCCAGCAGCTTGTCAGGTTCCTATAATTCACCCCTCCACTTT. Translation gives CASSLSGSYNSPLHF.

J is TRBJ2-3 and V is TRBV7-9, with 9 bases aligning to TRBD2. Germline assignment: CDR1 SEHNR and CDR2 FQNEAQ (reference sequence). The CDR3 length is 14 residues. The ends lost 3 bases at V and 5 bases at J; junction bases unmatched: 3. The CDR3 sequence is CASSFQAGGDTQYF. As DNA, the CDR3 is TGTGCCAGCAGCTTTCAAGCGGGGGGAGATACGCAGTATTTT.

This chain uses TRBV11-3 with TRBJ2-1; 10 bases map to TRBD2. The CDR3 is 16 residues long. Germline CDR1 SGHNT, CDR2 YENEEA. J was trimmed by 3 bases and V by 4 bases; bases with no gene match: 6. The CDR3 reads CASSSRTSGIYNEQFF. The CDR3 bases are TGTGCCAGCAGCTCAAGGACTAGCGGAATCTACAATGAGCAGTTCTTC. The full variable domain, rest sourced from reference TRBV11-3 and TRBJ2-1, is EAGVVQSPRYKIIEKKQPVAFWCNPISGHNTLYWYLQNLGQGPELLIRYENEEAVDDSQLPKDRFSAERLKGVDSTLKIQPAELGDSAVYLCASSSRTSGIYNEQFFGPGTRLTVL.

The chain joins TRBV29-1 to TRBJ1-3; D unclear. CDR1 is SQVTM and CDR2 is ANQGSEA in the germline V gene. Trimming removed 3 bases from V and 0 bases from J, with 15 bases in between. CDR3 length: 16 amino acids. The CDR3 nucleotides read TGCAGCGTTGATTGGCCACTAGCGACCTCTGGAAACACCATATATTTT. Protein: CSVDWPLATSGNTIYF.

V usage is TRBV6-5 and J usage is TRBJ2-7; 12 bases fit TRBD2. This CDR3 spans 15 amino acids. With 5 bases clipped from V and 0 bases from J, the junction kept 2 bases outside the gene matches. Germline-derived CDR1 and CDR2 are MNHEY and SVGAGI. CDR3: CASSQLAGGSYEQYF. The CDR3 DNA sequence: TGTGCCAGCAGTCAACTAGCGGGAGGCTCCTACGAGCAGTACTTC.